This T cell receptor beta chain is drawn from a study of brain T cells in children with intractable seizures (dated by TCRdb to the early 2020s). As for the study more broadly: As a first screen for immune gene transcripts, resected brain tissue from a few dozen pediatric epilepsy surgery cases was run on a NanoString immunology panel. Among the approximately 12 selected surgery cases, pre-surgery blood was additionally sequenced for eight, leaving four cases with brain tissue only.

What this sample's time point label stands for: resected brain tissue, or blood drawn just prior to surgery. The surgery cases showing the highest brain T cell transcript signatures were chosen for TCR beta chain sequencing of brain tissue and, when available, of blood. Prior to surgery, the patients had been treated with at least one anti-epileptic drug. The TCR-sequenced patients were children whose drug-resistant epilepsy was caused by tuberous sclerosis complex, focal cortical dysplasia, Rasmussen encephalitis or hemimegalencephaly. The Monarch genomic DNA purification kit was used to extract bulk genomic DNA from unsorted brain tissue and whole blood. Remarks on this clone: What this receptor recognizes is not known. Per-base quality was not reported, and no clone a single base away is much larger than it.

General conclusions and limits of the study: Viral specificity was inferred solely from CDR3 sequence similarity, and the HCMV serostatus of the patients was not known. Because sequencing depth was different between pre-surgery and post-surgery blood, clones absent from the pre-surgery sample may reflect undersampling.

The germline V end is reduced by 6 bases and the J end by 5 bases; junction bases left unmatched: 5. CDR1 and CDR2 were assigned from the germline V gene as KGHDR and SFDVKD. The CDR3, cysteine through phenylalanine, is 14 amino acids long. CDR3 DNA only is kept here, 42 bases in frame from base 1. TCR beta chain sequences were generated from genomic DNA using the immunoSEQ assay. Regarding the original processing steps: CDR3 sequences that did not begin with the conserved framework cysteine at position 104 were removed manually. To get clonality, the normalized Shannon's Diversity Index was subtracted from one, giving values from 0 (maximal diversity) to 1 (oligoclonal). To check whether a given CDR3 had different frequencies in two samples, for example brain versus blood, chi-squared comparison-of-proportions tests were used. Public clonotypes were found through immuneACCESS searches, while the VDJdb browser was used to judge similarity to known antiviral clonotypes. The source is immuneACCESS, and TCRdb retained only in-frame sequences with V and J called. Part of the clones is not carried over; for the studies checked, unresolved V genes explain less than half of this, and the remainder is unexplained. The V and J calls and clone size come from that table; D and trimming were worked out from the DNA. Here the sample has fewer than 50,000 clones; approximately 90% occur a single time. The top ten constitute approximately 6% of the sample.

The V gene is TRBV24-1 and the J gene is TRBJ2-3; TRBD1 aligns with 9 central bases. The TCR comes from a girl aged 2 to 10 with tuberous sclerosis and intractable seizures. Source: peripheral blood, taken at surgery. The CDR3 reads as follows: CATSLGQGIDTQYF. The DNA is TGTGCCACCAGTCTGGGACAGGGAATAGATACGCAGTATTTT.